This T cell receptor (beta chain) stems from a study of shared clonotypes between healthy human individuals. The germline gives CDR1 KGHSH, CDR2 LQKENI. V lost 0 bases and J 7 bases, leaving 8 bases between the germline ends. The CDR3 has 13 residues. Of note for this clone: Its antigen is unidentified.

Here immunoSEQ multiplex PCR was the method, and the copy in TCRdb shows in-frame clones only, minus some. The data hold some 2.4 million clones, with 93% observed a single time. Findings and limits, study-wide: Limited genetic and exposure-history diversity came from having few donors.

This receptor was obtained from a man aged 18 to 29 in good health. Some clones in this sample may be carry-over from other donors' samples. The rearrangement joins TRBV18 to TRBJ2-3; D is undetermined. Sequencing was done on a sample of naive CD4+ T cells from PBMCs. Subset indicated: CD45RA+ positively selected. In nucleotides, the CDR3 is TGTGCCAGCTCACCACCCGAGCTCCATACGCAGTATTTT. Its translation is CASSPPELHTQYF.